This T cell receptor beta chain appears in the sequencing data of a study of blood T cells in healthy people across ages (dated by TCRdb to between 2014 and 2016). Broadly, across the study: Template switching captured roughly one uniquely barcoded TCR beta cDNA molecule per two T cells in model experiments. Age-related changes in TCR beta repertoire diversity were measured in the study by deep sequencing normalized with unique cDNA molecular identifiers. Four age groups were formed from the donors: young (average approximately 15 years), middle-aged (approximately 40), aged (around 62) and long-lived (about 80). Donors of different ages were randomly distributed across sequencing lanes to avoid experimental bias. The study analyzed two additional independent replicas of 1 million unique cDNA reads from the same blood draw for two donors, one aged 18 to 30 and one aged 80 or older. Study-wide findings and limitations: Estimates of total diversity based on one million sequenced T cells were regarded as lower bounds and as underestimates. Observed TCR beta diversity per million T cells fell roughly linearly with age, and a significant reduction was already apparent by age roughly 41. Compared with the aged group, more naive CD4+ T cells, fewer expanded clones and increased TCR diversity were shown by the long-lived group, suggesting age selection. Conclusive comparison of naive and antigen-experienced compartments was prevented by the profiling of bulk unsorted PBMCs. There was a strong correlation between observed TCR beta diversity and the percentage of naive T cells measured by flow cytometry. Donor CMV infection status was unknown, potentially confounding age-related changes in expanded clonotypes.

Donors were about 36 systemically healthy Caucasian individuals from Russia aged roughly 6 to 90 years. About 10 milliliters of peripheral blood were collected from each donor into EDTA-treated Vacutainer tubes. Ficoll-Paque density-gradient centrifugation was used to isolate PBMCs, with at least 7 million obtained per sample. Total RNA, at least 5 micrograms per sample, was extracted from PBMCs with Trizol reagent. The percentages of naive CD45RAhigh/CD27high T cells were determined by flow cytometry on a PBMC aliquot from every donor. V is pared back by 9 bases and J by 4 bases, with 15 bases lying between the germline termini. Looking up the germline V gene yields CDR1 KGHDR and CDR2 SFDVKD. The CDR3 measures 14 amino acids from cysteine to phenylalanine. Only CDR3 DNA remains: 42 bases, in frame from the first base. Library construction relied on 5' RACE. A second PCR of roughly 7 to 11 cycles was performed with a sample-barcoded 5' primer and a J-beta primer mix. A unique molecular identifier was introduced onto each TCR beta cDNA molecule by a template-switch 5' adaptor carrying 12 random nucleotides. Each sample yielded at least 3 million CDR3-containing paired-end reads. First-strand cDNA synthesis was performed from all RNA using the Mint cDNA synthesis kit, with priming by a TRBC-specific oligonucleotide. After uracil-DNA glycosylase treatment, a first 18-cycle PCR used universal primers M1SS and BC2_uni_R on all cDNA. The authors' analysis ran thus. For normalization, 1 million high-quality reads, each with a distinct molecular identifier, were randomly selected from each sample. Instead of being binned into consensus sequences, reads with shared molecular identifiers were discarded. MiTCR, set to a Q25 quality threshold and the strictest error-elimination algorithm, was used for CDR3 identification, clonotype clustering and error correction. A nonparametric unseen species model with Euler transformation was used to estimate a lower bound on total TCR beta diversity. TCRdb ran its own pipeline on the public reads, namely fastp trimming at Q25 and MiXCR clone calling, and kept in-frame beta chains. A single entry per CDR3 protein holds the most common genes and DNA from its merged rows. The V and J calls and clone size come from TCRdb's table, not from the authors' own analysis. The table for this sample lists fewer than 2 million distinct CDR3 sequences; about 39% of them were counted only once. The leading ten clones occupy 23% of the sample.

This clonotype occurred a few times. Its antigen is not yet known. No base quality values were provided; no much bigger clone lies one nucleotide off. The TCR sequence derives from a human donor in good health. The rearrangement combines TRBV24-1 with TRBJ2-1; the D gene may be TRBD1 or TRBD2, since each aligns over 5 bases. What was sequenced was blood. The bases read TGTGCCACCTCTAGAACCGGGGCGTACAATGAGCAGTTCTTC. Translated, this is CATSRTGAYNEQFF.